Sequencing of this T cell receptor (beta chain) was carried out in a study of cytomegalovirus exposure and HLA in healthy donors. Some clones are missing from TCRdb's copy, which holds only in-frame ones; the method was immunoSEQ multiplex PCR. The sample contains about 110,000 clones, roughly 89% of which appear only once. The sequence derives from a woman aged 18-29 years in good health and CMV-seronegative. What was sequenced was PBMCs.

The CDR3 sequence is CASSLRGGYGYTF. The CDR3 DNA sequence: TGTGCCAGCAGCCTTCGCGGGGGCTATGGCTACACCTTC. The V and J genes are TRBV7-8 and TRBJ1-2; a possible D gene is TRBD1 (5 bases). The CDR3 is 13 residues long. CDR1 and CDR2 from the germline V gene are SGHVS and FQNEAQ. V was cut by 5 bases and J by 4 bases, with 11 bases left in between. The complete variable domain, with remaining parts taken from reference TRBV7-8 and TRBJ1-2, reads GAGVSQSPRYKVAKRGQDVALRCDPISGHVSLFWYQQALGQGPEFLTYFQNEAQLDKSGLPSDRFFAERPEGSVSTLKIQRTQQEDSAVYLCASSLRGGYGYTFGSGTRLTVV.